This TCR beta chain is drawn from a study of blood T cell repertoires in COVID-19. Study-level background: There were acute and convalescent COVID-19 samples, and they came from the United States, Italy and Spain. Sources were T cells, B-cell-depleted T cells, or PBMCs; the material itself was cDNA or gDNA.

This CDR3 has 16 amino acids. Germline trimming cut 3 bases from V and 4 bases from J; bases unmatched to any gene: 7. CDR1 and CDR2 from the germline V gene are MNHEY and SVGAGI. Per the original methods: It was from reference gene primer amplification that nucleated cell counts were estimated. Repertoires were generated with immunoSEQ multiplex PCR, while TCRdb's copy carries only in-frame clones and drops some. That table is the source of V, J and clone size, and D and trimming were worked out from the DNA. The sample yields around 310,000 clones, about 90% seen once. Enrolled during active infection, Seattle patients were then followed longitudinally.

Input material: peripheral blood. The TCR was taken from a woman aged 40 to 49 with COVID-19, enrolled during active disease. The chain uses TRBV6-5 and TRBJ2-1; 9 bases agree with TRBD2. Here the CDR3 reads CASSYTQAGGYNEQFF. The CDR3 coding sequence is TGTGCCAGCAGTTATACCCAAGCGGGGGGATACAATGAGCAGTTCTTC.